Sequencing of this T cell receptor beta chain was carried out in a study of regulatory T cells in long-lasting Graves disease. Only a few counts were recorded for this clonotype. CDR3-region Arm-PCR and iRepertoire HTBI primers produced the TCR beta libraries. TCRdb re-analysed the multiplex PCR reads in MiXCR, keeping a single row per CDR3 protein. Of 250,000 or so distinct CDR3 sequences in the sample, approximately 18% were seen once. The time point denotes: newly diagnosed GD, antithyroid drugs for less than 3 months. Scientists built the TCR library using RNA that was extracted from PBMCs. V was pared by 6 bases and J by 7 bases, with 15 bases between. CDR3 size: 13 residues. The germline V gene encodes CDR1 MNHNS and CDR2 SASEGT. These data also formed part of another study, on T cells in Graves' hyperthyroidism and ophthalmopathy.

The source material was peripheral blood mononuclear cells (PBMCs), sampled at new diagnosis, from a patient treated with antithyroid drugs. This receptor was obtained from a woman in her 30s with Graves disease. V usage is TRBV6-1 and J usage is TRBJ2-5; D assignment may be TRBD1 or TRBD2 (5 bases each). The CDR3 spells CASRTGARGTQYF. CDR3 DNA sequence: TGTGCCAGCAGAACCGGGGCCCGCGGGACCCAGTACTTC.